The 20 T cell receptor beta chains given below trace back to one sample, sequenced in a study of T cells in women clearing cervical HPV infection. The assay was immunoSEQ multiplex PCR, and TCRdb's table has in-frame clones only and misses some. Found here are around 40,000 clones; the top ten clones hold around 6%. Sequenced sample: blood buffy coat. Every receptor here comes from a woman aged 18 to 69 with a cervical HPV16 infection that either progressed to CIN3+ or cleared (not recorded which).

A remark on this clone: From the germline J gene comes the end of the CDR3, since the read stops 3 residues before it. The V and J genes are TRBV19 and TRBJ1-4; TRBD1 matches at 11 bases. The germline V gene has CDR1 LNHDA and CDR2 SQIVND (reference sequence). This CDR3 has 15 amino acids. Incomplete CDR3 DNA: TGTGCCAGTACTCTAACCGGGACAGGGGGATCACCA. As protein: CASTLTGTGGSP. The complete CDR3 protein is CASTLTGTGGSPLFF.

As concerns this clone: The read falls 3 residues short of the CDR3 end, and the missing part is taken from the germline J gene. The chain links TRBV2 to TRBJ2-2; 7 positions agree with TRBD1. The germline V gene has CDR1 SNHLY and CDR2 FYNNEI. This CDR3 has 14 residues. The part of the CDR3 DNA that was read is TGTGCCAGCAGCGCTACAGGGGTTAGGGAAAAG. This sequence encodes CASSATGVREK. The whole CDR3 sequence is CASSATGVREKLFF.

On this clone: Sequencing ends 3 residues short of the CDR3 end; the germline J gene provides the rest. The V call is TRBV19, the J call TRBJ1-5, with a weak D call TRBD1 (5 bases). The V end was cut by 3 bases, the J end by 0 bases, with 12 bases between. The germline CDR1 and CDR2 sequences are LNHDA and SQIVND (reference sequence). The CDR3 extends over 16 amino acids. The sequenced part of the CDR3 DNA is TGTGCCAGTAGTATTAACGGGGGTAATAGCAATCAGCCC. Translating gives CASSINGGNSNQP. The whole CDR3 sequence reads CASSINGGNSNQPQHF.

In regard to this clone: The DNA ends 3 residues before the CDR3 does, and the rest of the CDR3 is filled in from the germline J gene. The chain couples TRBV2 to TRBJ2-1; D might be TRBD1 (7 bases). This CDR3 has 15 residues. Trimming pared 7 bases from V and 2 bases from J, leaving 15 bases between. Germline V gives CDR1 SNHLY, CDR2 FYNNEI. CDR3 sequence: CASKQGRSPYNEQFF. The DNA read from the CDR3 is TGTGCCAGCAAACAGGGGAGGAGCCCCTACAATGAG.

As for this clone: The read falls 3 residues short of the CDR3 end, and the missing part is taken from the germline J gene. Other DNA sequences in this specimen translate into the identical CDR3. This rearrangement joins TRBV19 to TRBJ1-1, with D tentatively TRBD1 (6 bases). The germline V and J ends were trimmed by 1 base and 4 bases, with 7 bases remaining between them. The CDR3 is made up of 13 amino acids. The germline gives CDR1 LNHDA, CDR2 SQIVND (reference sequence). CDR3 residues: CASSIGTATEAFF. CDR3 DNA, as far as it was read: TGTGCCAGTAGTATAGGGACAGCCACTGAA.

Details on this clone: The read halts 3 residues ahead of the CDR3 end, with the missing end drawn from the germline J gene. This rearrangement joins TRBV19 to TRBJ2-3, with D possibly being TRBD1 (5 bases). The CDR3 loop spans 16 amino acids. Trimming took off 9 bases at V and 0 bases at J, with 19 bases between the two ends. Germline values: CDR1 LNHDA, CDR2 SQIVND (reference sequence). The DNA read from the CDR3 is TGTGCCAGCAGTCTCAGGGCAGGATATAGCACAGATACG. Protein sequence: CASSLRAGYSTDT. The entire CDR3 protein reads CASSLRAGYSTDTQYF. The full variable domain, rest sourced from reference TRBV19 and TRBJ2-3, is DGGITQSPKYLFRKEGQNVTLSCEQNLNHDAMYWYRQDPGQGLRLIYYSQIVNDFQKGDIAEGYSVSREKKESFPLTVTSAQKNPTAFYLCASSLRAGYSTDTQYFGPGTRLTVL.

Notes on this clone: The missing CDR3 end, 3 residues past where the read stops, is filled in from the germline J gene. The chain is built from TRBV5-1 and TRBJ2-7; D remains unclear. CDR1 and CDR2 from the germline V gene are SGHRS and YFSETQ. V lost 3 bases, J lost 0 bases, and 16 bases lay in between. The CDR3 has 16 amino acids. The CDR3 is CASSSPTSISSYEQYF. The sequenced CDR3 bases are TGCGCCAGCAGCTCTCCGACATCAATTAGCTCCTACGAG.

Turning to this clone: The read ends 3 residues before the CDR3 terminus; that terminus is restored from the germline J gene. The same CDR3 arises from other DNA sequences in this sample as well. J is TRBJ2-2 and V is TRBV19; weak D call: TRBD2 (6 bases). CDR1 is LNHDA and CDR2 is SQIVND in the germline V gene (reference sequence). This CDR3 spans 16 amino acids. Partial CDR3 DNA: TGTGCCAGTAGTGGAAACCAGGGTATTAGCGGTGAAAAG. Residues: CASSGNQGISGEK. The whole CDR3 protein reads CASSGNQGISGEKLFF.

Turning to this clone: The missing CDR3 end, 3 residues past where the read stops, is filled in from the germline J gene. The V call is TRBV13, the J call TRBJ2-7; TRBD2 matches 8 bases. Germline V gene lookup returns CDR1 PRHDT and CDR2 FYEKMQ (reference sequence). CDR3 length: 17 residues. V lost 4 bases and J lost 3; bases outside the gene matches: 14. The DNA read from the CDR3 is TGTGCCAGCAGCTCTGCGGGTCACAGCGGGAGTGGCTACGAG. It yields the protein CASSSAGHSGSGYE. In full, the CDR3 is CASSSAGHSGSGYEQYF.

On this clone itself: Germline is not matched at one junction end, which may reflect a read error. The sequence runs out 3 residues before the end of the CDR3; the remainder is reconstructed from the germline J gene. The chain uses TRBV5-1 and TRBJ1-2; 9 bases align to TRBD1. The CDR3 runs to 14 residues. The germline V gene has CDR1 SGHRS and CDR2 YFSETQ. CDR3 residues: CASSVGDRDYGYTF. The CDR3 bases that were read are TGCGCCAGCAGCGTTGGGGACAGGGACTACGGC.

The sequenced part of the CDR3 DNA is TGTGCCAGCAGTTTAAGGACTAGTGCCGCAGATACG. Amino acid sequence: CASSLRTSAADT. The CDR3 reads in full as CASSLRTSAADTQYF. The chain joins TRBV28 to TRBJ2-3; TRBD2 matches 7 bases. The CDR3 end falls 3 residues outside the read, so it is completed with the germline J gene. V shed 2 bases and J 4 bases; nucleotides not matched to a gene: 6. Germline CDR1 reads MDHEN; CDR2 reads SYDVKM. The CDR3 length is 15 residues.

As to this clone: The read gets to within 3 residues of the CDR3 end, and the germline J gene fills in the rest. V and J are TRBV19 and TRBJ1-3, with D tentatively TRBD1 (5 bases). Trimming stripped 3 bases from V and 0 bases from J, with 9 bases between. Germline-derived CDR1 and CDR2 are LNHDA and SQIVND (reference sequence). The CDR3 spans 15 residues. CDR3 DNA (partial): TGTGCCAGTAGTATTTTCAGGGTCTCTGGAAACACC. This gives the protein CASSIFRVSGNT. The full CDR3 sequence reads CASSIFRVSGNTIYF.

Notes on this clone: The sequenced fragment ends 3 residues before the CDR3 boundary, so the rest is inferred from the germline J gene. This rearrangement joins TRBV7-6 to TRBJ1-2, with 7 bases that match TRBD1. The V gene's germline CDR1 is SGHVS and CDR2 FNYEAQ. The CDR3 length is 14 residues. The sequenced CDR3 bases are TGTGCCAGCAGCTTAGGGTGGACAGGCGGGGAC. Residues: CASSLGWTGGD. The complete CDR3 sequence is CASSLGWTGGDYTF.

A remark on this clone: Read sequence stops 3 residues before the CDR3 end, and the germline J gene provides the missing end. This chain links TRBV7-9 with TRBJ2-3; 7 positions match TRBD2. Germline V gives CDR1 SEHNR, CDR2 FQNEAQ (reference sequence). This CDR3 has 14 residues. The covered CDR3 bases are TGTGCCAGCAGCTTAGGACTAGCCCAAGAGACG. Its translation: CASSLGLAQET. The CDR3, in full, reads CASSLGLAQETQYF.

A word on this clone: The CDR3 extends 3 residues past the end of the read, so its final part is completed from the germline J gene. V is TRBV13 and J is TRBJ2-3, with 12 bases fitting TRBD2. Per the germline V gene, CDR1 is PRHDT and CDR2 is FYEKMQ (reference sequence). The CDR3 spans 20 residues. V lost 5 bases, J lost 4 bases, and 19 bases stayed unmatched. The DNA read from the CDR3 is TGTGCCAGCAGCCCTAGCGGGAGGGGAACCTTCTTTGTGGGCGCAGATACG. This encodes CASSPSGRGTFFVGADT. The full CDR3 sequence reads CASSPSGRGTFFVGADTQYF.

As to this clone: The read terminates 3 residues before the CDR3 end, so the remaining end is supplied by the germline J gene. The chain couples TRBV5-4 to TRBJ2-6; D unclear. V dropped 0 bases and J dropped 2 bases, with 6 bases sitting between them. Per germline, CDR1 SGHNT and CDR2 YYREEE (reference sequence). CDR3 size: 15 residues. The CDR3: CASSLGRAGANVLTF. The sequenced part of the CDR3 DNA is TGTGCCAGCAGCTTGGGTCGCGCTGGGGCCAACGTC.

The sequenced CDR3 bases are TGTGCCTGGCAGGGGACAGCGTCTAGCAATCAGCCG. As protein: CAWQGTASSNQP. The entire CDR3 is CAWQGTASSNQPQYF. The rearrangement joins TRBV30 to TRBJ2-3, with 7 bases identical to TRBD1. The CDR3 end lies 3 residues beyond the end of the read and is filled in from the germline J gene. CDR1 and CDR2 from the germline V gene are GTSNPN and SVGIG (reference sequence). The CDR3 runs 15 residues.

The sequenced CDR3 bases are TGTGCATGGGACAGGGGTGGGGAGACC. Its translation: CAWDRGGET. In full, the CDR3 is CAWDRGGETQYF. V and J are TRBV30 and TRBJ2-5, with 10 bases aligning to TRBD1. The CDR3 is cut off 3 residues early in the read; its end comes from the germline J gene. The germline V gene encodes CDR1 GTSNPN and CDR2 SVGIG (reference sequence). The CDR3 is 12 amino acids.

Comment on this clone: The missing CDR3 end, 3 residues past where the read stops, is filled in from the germline J gene. The chain has TRBV19 and TRBJ1-4, with D possibly being TRBD1 (5 bases). Germline CDR1 is LNHDA and CDR2 is SQIVND (reference sequence). This CDR3 has 17 residues. V was pared by 0 bases and J by 1 base, with 12 bases between. CDR3 sequence reads: CASSIDPSRVTNEKLFF. The CDR3 bases that were read are TGTGCCAGTAGTATAGATCCCAGCAGGGTAACTAATGAAAAA.

Here the CDR3 reads CASSFPGQGLPGANVLTF. The CDR3 DNA, read in part, is TGTGCCAGCAGCTTCCCGGGACAGGGATTGCCTGGGGCCAACGTC. V is TRBV7-6 and J is TRBJ2-6; 9 nucleotides align to TRBD1. With the read ending 3 residues before the CDR3 end, the germline J gene is used to fill in that end. Germline CDR1 SGHVS, CDR2 FNYEAQ. J lost 2 bases, V lost 3 bases, and 8 bases had no gene match. The CDR3 is made up of 18 amino acids. Together with reference TRBV7-6 and TRBJ2-6, the CDR3 gives the full variable domain: GAGVSQSPRYKVTKRGQDVALRCDPISGHVSLYWYRQALGQGPEFLTYFNYEAQQDKSGLPNDRFSAERPEGSISTLTIQRTEQRDSAMYRCASSFPGQGLPGANVLTFGAGSRLTVL.